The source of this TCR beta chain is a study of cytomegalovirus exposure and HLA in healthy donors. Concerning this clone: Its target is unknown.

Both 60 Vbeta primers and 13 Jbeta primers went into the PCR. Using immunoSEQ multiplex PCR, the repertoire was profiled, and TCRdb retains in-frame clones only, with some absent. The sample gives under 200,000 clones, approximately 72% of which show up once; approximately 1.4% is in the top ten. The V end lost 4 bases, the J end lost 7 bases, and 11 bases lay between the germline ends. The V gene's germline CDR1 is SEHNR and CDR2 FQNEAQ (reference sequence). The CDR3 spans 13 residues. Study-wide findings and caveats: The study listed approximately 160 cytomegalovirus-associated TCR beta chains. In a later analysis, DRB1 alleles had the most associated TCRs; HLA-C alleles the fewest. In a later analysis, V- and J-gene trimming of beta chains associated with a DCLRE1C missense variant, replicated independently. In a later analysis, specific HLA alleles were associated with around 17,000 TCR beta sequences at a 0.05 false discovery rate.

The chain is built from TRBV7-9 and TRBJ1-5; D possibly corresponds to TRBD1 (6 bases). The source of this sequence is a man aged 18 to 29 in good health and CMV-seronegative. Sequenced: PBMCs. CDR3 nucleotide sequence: TGTGCCAGCAGCTCACAACAGGGACAGCCCCAGCATTTT. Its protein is CASSSQQGQPQHF.